The rows below give T cell receptor beta chains drawn from one sample of a study of beta chain features in type 1 diabetes. Sequenced by immunoSEQ multiplex PCR; TCRdb stores in-frame clones only, minus some. The sample has around 19,000 clones, 50% seen once. The sample was stem cell memory CD4+ T cells from blood. The origin of the receptors is a man aged 18 to 30 in good health. Both conserved end residues are part of each CDR3. The D gene is left open where the match is weak. Clone size is shown for a subset of rows, as once, few, many or a class of expanded clone.

v_gene	abundance	d_gene	j_gene	CDR3aa	CDR3nt
TRBV18	-	-	TRBJ1-5	CASSPSGSEQPQHF	TGTGCCAGCTCACCATCGGGATCTGAGCAGCCCCAGCATTTT
TRBV28	-	TRBD2	TRBJ2-3	CASSLGTRWQYF	TGTGCCAGCAGTTTGGGGACTAGGTGGCAGTATTTT
TRBV11-3	-	-	TRBJ2-2	CASSLGQGRSGELFF	TGTGCCAGCAGCTTGGGGCAGGGGAGATCCGGGGAGCTGTTTTTT
TRBV5-4	few	-	TRBJ2-5	CASSLSRMGGSETQYF	TGTGCCAGCAGCTTGTCCAGGATGGGGGGTAGCGAGACCCAGTACTTC
TRBV18	-	TRBD1	TRBJ2-4	CASSPRQGGLDIQYF	TGTGCCAGCTCACCCAGACAGGGCGGTTTGGACATTCAGTACTTC
TRBV25-1	-	-	TRBJ2-7	CASSEGWGQPYEQYF	TGTGCCAGCAGTGAAGGCTGGGGCCAACCCTACGAGCAGTACTTC
TRBV4-1	-	-	TRBJ2-1	CASSQGTTRASYNEQFF	TGCGCCAGCAGCCAGGGAACAACTAGAGCCTCCTACAATGAGCAGTTCTTC
TRBV28	-	-	TRBJ1-2	CASREYYGYTF	TGTGCCAGCAGGGAGTACTATGGCTACACCTTC
TRBV18	-	TRBD1	TRBJ2-7	CASSTDRGGYEQYF	TGTGCCAGCTCGACCGACAGGGGGGGCTACGAGCAGTACTTC
TRBV11-2	-	-	TRBJ2-5	CASSPGGLKETQYF	TGTGCCAGCAGCCCGGGGGGCCTAAAAGAGACCCAGTACTTC
TRBV6-1	-	-	TRBJ2-7	CASSKYFPYEQYF	TGTGCCAGCAGTAAGTACTTCCCGTACGAGCAGTACTTC
TRBV9	few	TRBD2	TRBJ2-1	CASSVGGSGRADEQFF	TGTGCCAGCAGCGTAGGAGGTAGCGGGAGGGCCGATGAGCAGTTCTTC
TRBV7-2	-	-	TRBJ2-7	CASSLQGLSYEQYF	TGTGCCAGCAGCTTACAGGGGCTCTCCTACGAGCAGTACTTC
TRBV7-7	-	-	TRBJ2-5	CASSPMDREETQYF	TGTGCTAGCAGCCCTATGGACAGAGAAGAGACCCAGTACTTC
TRBV27	-	-	TRBJ2-5	CASSLSEWETQYF	TGTGCCAGCAGTCTCAGCGAGTGGGAGACCCAGTACTTC
TRBV19	few	-	TRBJ2-7	CASTRNGASSYEQYF	TGTGCCAGTACTCGGAATGGGGCCTCCTCCTACGAGCAGTACTTC
TRBV28	-	-	TRBJ1-2	CASSLKLGTGYGYTF	TGTGCCAGCAGTTTAAAGCTGGGTACGGGCTATGGCTACACCTTC
TRBV5-1	-	TRBD1	TRBJ2-3	CASGQQGEDTQYF	TGCGCCAGCGGCCAACAGGGGGAAGATACGCAGTATTTT
TRBV9	few	TRBD2	TRBJ2-3	CASSVGLAEIRGTQYF	TGTGCCAGCAGCGTAGGACTAGCGGAGATACGTGGTACGCAGTATTTT
TRBV5-1	once	TRBD1	TRBJ2-1	CASRSETGEYNEQFF	TGCGCCAGCAGGTCCGAGACAGGGGAGTACAATGAGCAGTTCTTC
TRBV28	-	-	TRBJ1-1	CASSLPTGMWTEAFF	TGTGCCAGCAGTCTACCAACAGGGATGTGGACTGAAGCTTTCTTT
TRBV6-5	few	-	TRBJ2-7	CASSYSYTASYEQYF	TGTGCCAGCAGTTACTCGTATACAGCTTCCTACGAGCAGTACTTC
TRBV7-2	-	TRBD1	TRBJ1-1	CASSIQGLRTEAFF	TGTGCCAGCAGCATACAGGGGTTGAGGACTGAAGCTTTCTTT
TRBV28	-	TRBD2	TRBJ2-2	CASSSPSGLAGVPGELFF	TGTGCCAGCAGTTCCCCTTCTGGACTAGCGGGAGTCCCCGGGGAGCTGTTTTTT
TRBV19	few	-	TRBJ2-2	CASSWTENTGELFF	TGTGCCAGTAGTTGGACAGAGAACACCGGGGAGCTGTTTTTT
TRBV7-2	-	-	TRBJ1-3	CATQTPGNTIYF	TGTGCCACCCAGACACCTGGAAACACCATATATTTT
TRBV9	-	TRBD1	TRBJ1-2	CASSLGTGRDGYTF	TGTGCCAGCAGCCTAGGGACAGGCAGGGATGGCTACACCTTC
TRBV6-6	-	-	TRBJ2-3	CASAVRVIDTQYF	TGTGCCAGCGCCGTGAGGGTGATTGATACGCAGTATTTT
TRBV28	few	TRBD2	TRBJ2-7	CASSPTGRQLTGGLHDQYF	TGTGCCAGCAGCCCCACAGGGAGACAACTGACGGGAGGGCTACACGATCAGTACTTC
TRBV7-2	once	-	TRBJ1-5	CASSWGGAHDQPQHF	TGTGCCAGCAGTTGGGGGGGGGCCCACGATCAGCCCCAGCATTTT
TRBV11-1	-	-	TRBJ2-3	CASSFTGASTDTQYF	TGTGCCAGCAGCTTTACTGGGGCTAGCACAGATACGCAGTATTTT
TRBV10-3	-	TRBD2	TRBJ2-7	CAITTLAGGQEQYF	TGTGCCATCACCACACTAGCGGGAGGGCAAGAGCAGTACTTC
TRBV7-3	-	TRBD2	TRBJ2-1	CASSPITGGNNEQFF	TGTGCCAGCAGCCCCATTACGGGGGGGAACAATGAGCAGTTCTTC
TRBV11-3	-	TRBD2	TRBJ2-3	CASSLAGGSTDTQYF	TGTGCCAGCAGCTTAGCGGGAGGCAGCACAGATACGCAGTATTTT
TRBV29-1	-	TRBD2	TRBJ2-5	CSGGRGEETQYF	TGCAGCGGGGGGCGGGGGGAAGAGACCCAGTACTTC
TRBV6-1	-	TRBD2	TRBJ2-3	CASSTLAGDTDTQYF	TGTGCCAGCAGTACACTAGCGGGAGACACAGATACGCAGTATTTT
TRBV5-6	-	-	TRBJ2-7	CASSLVTRDEQYF	TGTGCCAGCAGCCTCGTAACTCGGGACGAGCAGTACTTC
TRBV10-3	-	TRBD1	TRBJ1-1	CAISRTLGTANTEAFF	TGTGCCATCAGCCGAACCCTGGGGACAGCTAACACTGAAGCTTTCTTT
TRBV6-4	few	-	TRBJ1-2	CASRPDRNYGYTF	TGTGCCAGCAGGCCAGACAGAAACTATGGCTACACCTTC
TRBV21-1	few	-	TRBJ2-5	CASTPTEETQYF	TGTGCCAGCACCCCGACTGAAGAGACCCAGTACTTC
TRBV7-9	-	TRBD1	TRBJ2-6	CASSFYRGGSGANVLTF	TGTGCCAGCAGCTTTTACAGGGGCGGCTCTGGGGCCAACGTCCTGACTTTC
TRBV29-1	few	-	TRBJ2-3	CSVAKTESTDTQYF	TGCAGCGTTGCAAAGACAGAAAGCACAGATACGCAGTATTTT